The clone carrying this T cell receptor beta chain was counted between two and nine times. Its specificity is not known. The sequenced fragment ends 3 residues before the CDR3 boundary, so the rest is inferred from the germline J gene. Sequencing used immunoSEQ multiplex PCR; TCRdb keeps in-frame clones, though not all of them. The sample was found to contain 15,000 to 20,000 clones, and every one recurs. The data were taken from a study of T cell clonality in common variable immunodeficiency. Findings of the study overall: In common variable immunodeficiency, TCR beta chains reportedly carried fewer deletions and N-nucleotide insertions. CVID patient heterogeneity limited repertoire-clinical complication correlations.

No CVID subject was ill or on immunomodulatory drugs when sampled. The CDR3 is 15 amino acids. Germline CDR1 SEHNR, CDR2 FQNEAQ (reference sequence). V was clipped by 5 bases and J by 4 bases; unmatched bases: 10. The origin of this receptor is a human donor with common variable immunodeficiency. The sample was peripheral blood mononuclear cells. The chain employs TRBV7-9 and TRBJ2-5; 7 bases agree with TRBD1. CDR3: CASSQRDRAGETQYF. CDR3 DNA (partial): TGTGCCAGCAGCCAAAGAGACAGGGCCGGAGAGACC.